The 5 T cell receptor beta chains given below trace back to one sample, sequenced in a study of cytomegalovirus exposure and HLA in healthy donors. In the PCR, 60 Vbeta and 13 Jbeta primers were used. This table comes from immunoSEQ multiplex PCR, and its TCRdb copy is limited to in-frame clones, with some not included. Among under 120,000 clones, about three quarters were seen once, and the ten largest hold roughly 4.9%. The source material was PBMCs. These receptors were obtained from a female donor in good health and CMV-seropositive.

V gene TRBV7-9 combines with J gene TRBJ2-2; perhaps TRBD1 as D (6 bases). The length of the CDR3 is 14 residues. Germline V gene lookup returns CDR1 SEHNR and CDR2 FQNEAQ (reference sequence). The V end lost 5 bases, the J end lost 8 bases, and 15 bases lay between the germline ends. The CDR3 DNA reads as TGTGCCAGCAGCCCCTTACAGGGTCCTGGGGAGCTGTTTTTT. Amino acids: CASSPLQGPGELFF.

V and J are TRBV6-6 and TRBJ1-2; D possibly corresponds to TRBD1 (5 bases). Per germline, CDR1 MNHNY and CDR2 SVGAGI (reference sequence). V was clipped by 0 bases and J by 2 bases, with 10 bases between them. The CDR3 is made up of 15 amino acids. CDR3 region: CASSYSKGHNYGYTF. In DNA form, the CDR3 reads TGTGCCAGCAGTTACTCGAAGGGGCACAACTATGGCTACACCTTC.

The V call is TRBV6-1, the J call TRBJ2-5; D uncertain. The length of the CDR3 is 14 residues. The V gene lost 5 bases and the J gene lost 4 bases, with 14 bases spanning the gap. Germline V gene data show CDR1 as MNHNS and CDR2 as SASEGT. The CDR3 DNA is TGTGCCAGCAGTCGACTCGAACGTTTAGAGACCCAGTACTTC. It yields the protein CASSRLERLETQYF.

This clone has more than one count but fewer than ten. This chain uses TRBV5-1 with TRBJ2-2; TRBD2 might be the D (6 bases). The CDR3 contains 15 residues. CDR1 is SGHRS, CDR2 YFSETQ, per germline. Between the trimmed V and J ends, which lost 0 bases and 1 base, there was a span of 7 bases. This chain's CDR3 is CASSLVAENTGELFF. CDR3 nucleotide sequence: TGCGCCAGCAGCTTGGTAGCGGAGAACACCGGGGAGCTGTTTTTT.

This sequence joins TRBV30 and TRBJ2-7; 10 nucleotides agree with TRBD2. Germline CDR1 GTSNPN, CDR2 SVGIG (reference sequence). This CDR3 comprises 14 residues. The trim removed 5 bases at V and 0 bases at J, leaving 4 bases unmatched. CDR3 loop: CAWVAGGSSYEQYF. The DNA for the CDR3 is TGTGCCTGGGTAGCGGGGGGAAGCTCCTACGAGCAGTACTTC. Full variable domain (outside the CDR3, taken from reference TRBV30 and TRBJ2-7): SQTIHQWPATLVQPVGSPLSLECTVEGTSNPNLYWYRQAAGRGLQLLFYSVGIGQISSEVPQNLSASRPQDRQFILSSKKLLLSDSGFYLCAWVAGGSSYEQYFGPGTRLTVT.